One sample yielded the 14 T cell receptor beta chains listed below, sequenced in a study of T cells in Graves' hyperthyroidism and ophthalmopathy. Amplification of TCR beta CDR3 regions was performed using RNA transcripts as template. HTBI primers were employed in a first-round RT-PCR of the TCR CDR3. TCRdb used MiXCR to reprocess the multiplex PCR reads, holding one entry per CDR3 protein. This table has around 380,000 distinct CDR3 sequences, about 14% appearing once. Sequenced input: blood. These receptors all come from a man aged 25-45 years with Graves' hyperthyroidism that later progressed to Graves' ophthalmopathy.

This clonotype was found a few times. The genes are TRBV12-3 or TRBV12-4 and TRBJ2-7, with a weak D call TRBD2 (6 bases). The CDR3 sequence is 16 residues long. Trimming stripped 5 bases from V and 5 bases from J, with 22 bases between. CDR3 in DNA: TGTGCCAGCAGTCCCCTCGGTGTGGGGGGACTCCACGAGCAGTACTTC. Protein: CASSPLGVGGLHEQYF.

This clonotype was recorded many times. This chain uses TRBV4-1 with TRBJ1-1; a weak D match, TRBD1 (5 bases). V was clipped by 2 bases and J by 3 bases, with 16 bases between them. This CDR3 comprises 16 residues. The V gene's germline CDR1 is MGHRA and CDR2 YSYEKL. As DNA, the CDR3 is TGCGCCAGCAGCCAAAGGAGGGGACCCCGGGACACTGAAGCTTTCTTT. As protein: CASSQRRGPRDTEAFF.

In its sample, this clonotype was seen once. The V call is TRBV6-1, the J call TRBJ2-2; D is uncertain. Germline V CDR1 and CDR2: MNHNS, SASEGT. Deletions cut 3 bases from V and 0 bases from J, with 8 bases between. The CDR3 has 15 amino acids. CDR3 protein: CASSEGSPNTGELFF. CDR3 nucleotide sequence: TGTGCCAGCAGTGAGGGGTCCCCGAACACCGGGGAGCTGTTTTTT.

This clonotype occurred many times. The chain links TRBV7-9 to TRBJ2-3; D unresolved. Germline lookup yields CDR1 SEHNR and CDR2 FQNEAQ (reference sequence). The CDR3 is made up of 15 amino acids. V was pared by 7 bases and J by 2 bases, with 16 bases between. CDR3 sequence reads: CASIPPRTSTDTQYF. CDR3 DNA: TGTGCCAGCATCCCTCCCAGGACCTCCACAGATACGCAGTATTTT.

CDR3 in amino acids: CASSPPLAGVPETQYF. CDR3 DNA: TGTGCCAGCTCACCTCCACTAGCGGGGGTGCCGGAGACCCAGTACTTC. The chain joins TRBV18 to TRBJ2-5; 11 nucleotides line up with TRBD2. The CDR3 totals 16 residues. Germline loops: CDR1 KGHSH, CDR2 LQKENI. V dropped 3 bases and J dropped 5; count of bases not matched to a gene: 8.

This clonotype was observed many times. V gene TRBV7-9 combines with J gene TRBJ1-1; D is unclear. Per the germline V gene, CDR1 is SEHNR and CDR2 is FQNEAQ (reference sequence). V was shortened by 2 bases and J by 9 bases, with 10 bases between the two germline ends. The length of the CDR3 is 12 residues. CDR3 amino acids: CASSLSPFKAFF. The CDR3 DNA follows: TGTGCCAGCAGCTTAAGCCCGTTTAAAGCTTTCTTT.

This clonotype appeared many times. The chain recombines TRBV5-6 with TRBJ1-2; D not resolved. CDR1 SGHDT and CDR2 YYEEEE come from the germline V gene. This CDR3 is 12 amino acids long. Trimming pared 4 bases from V and 7 bases from J, leaving 11 bases between. CDR3 sequence (DNA): TGTGCCAGCAGCCCCGGACCCGGTGGCTACACCTTC. Its protein product is CASSPGPGGYTF.

This clonotype appeared many times. V usage is TRBV9 and J usage is TRBJ1-2, with D unclear. In germline, CDR1 is SGDLS, CDR2 YYNGEE. V was clipped by 0 bases and J by 8 bases, with 11 bases between them. This CDR3 comprises 13 residues. CDR3 region: CASSVATDPGYTF. DNA for the CDR3: TGTGCCAGCAGCGTAGCTACGGACCCCGGCTACACCTTC.

This clonotype has more than one count but fewer than ten. The V and J genes are TRBV20-1 and TRBJ2-5, with 7 bases matching TRBD1. The germline gives CDR1 DFQATT, CDR2 SNEGSKA (reference sequence). This CDR3 has 14 amino acids. V gave up 1 base and J gave up 3 bases; unmatched junction bases: 5. The DNA of the CDR3 is TGCAGTGCTAGAGTGTGGGACAGAAAAGAGACCCAGTACTTC. This sequence encodes CSARVWDRKETQYF.

The chain has TRBV2 and TRBJ2-3; the D gene is possibly TRBD2 (5 bases). Looked up from germline, CDR1 is SNHLY and CDR2 is FYNNEI. With 6 bases removed from V and 13 bases from J, the gap between germline ends came to 17 bases. This CDR3 spans 12 amino acids. CDR3 in amino acids: CASRPRGPGEYF. In DNA form, the CDR3 reads TGTGCCAGCAGGCCTAGAGGCCCCGGGGAGTATTTT.

This clonotype has more than one count but fewer than ten. This sequence joins TRBV2 and TRBJ2-2; D uncertain. The CDR3 extends over 14 amino acids. Germline V CDR1 and CDR2: SNHLY, FYNNEI. The V and J ends lost 9 bases and 2 bases respectively, with 13 bases between them. CDR3 loop: CASGKTRNTGELFF. The CDR3 nucleotides are TGTGCCAGTGGAAAAACTCGAAACACCGGGGAGCTGTTTTTT.

The rearrangement links TRBV7-9 to TRBJ2-3, with TRBD1 identical over 8 bases. This CDR3 has 18 residues. Germline trimming cut 5 bases from V and 0 bases from J; bases unmatched to any gene: 13. Per the germline V gene, CDR1 is SEHNR and CDR2 is FQNEAQ (reference sequence). The CDR3 loop is CASSPAPGQGASTDTQYF. The DNA for the CDR3 is TGTGCCAGCAGCCCCGCTCCCGGACAGGGCGCTAGCACAGATACGCAGTATTTT. The variable domain in full, with the rest retrieved from reference TRBV7-9 and TRBJ2-3, is DTGVSQNPRHKITKRGQNVTFRCDPISEHNRLYWYRQTLGQGPEFLTYFQNEAQLEKSRLLSDRFSAERPKGSFSTLEIQRTEQGDSAMYLCASSPAPGQGASTDTQYFGPGTRLTVL.

The V gene is TRBV7-9, the J gene TRBJ1-1, with 7 nucleotides matching TRBD1. Germline lookup yields CDR1 SEHNR and CDR2 FQNEAQ (reference sequence). The CDR3 spans 14 residues. V shed 5 bases, J shed 8 bases, and the junction held 11 bases outside the gene matches. CDR3 DNA: TGTGCCAGCAGCCCTAGAAGGGGAGGGGGCGAAGCTTTCTTT. Protein: CASSPRRGGGEAFF.

V usage is TRBV4-1 and J usage is TRBJ2-7; 9 bases line up with TRBD2. V trimming: 3 bases; J trimming: 0 bases; junction bases outside the gene matches: 6. The CDR3 totals 16 residues. The germline gives CDR1 MGHRA, CDR2 YSYEKL. The chain's CDR3 is CASSQVAGESSYEQYF. In DNA, the CDR3 is TGCGCCAGCAGCCAGGTAGCGGGGGAGAGCTCCTACGAGCAGTACTTC.